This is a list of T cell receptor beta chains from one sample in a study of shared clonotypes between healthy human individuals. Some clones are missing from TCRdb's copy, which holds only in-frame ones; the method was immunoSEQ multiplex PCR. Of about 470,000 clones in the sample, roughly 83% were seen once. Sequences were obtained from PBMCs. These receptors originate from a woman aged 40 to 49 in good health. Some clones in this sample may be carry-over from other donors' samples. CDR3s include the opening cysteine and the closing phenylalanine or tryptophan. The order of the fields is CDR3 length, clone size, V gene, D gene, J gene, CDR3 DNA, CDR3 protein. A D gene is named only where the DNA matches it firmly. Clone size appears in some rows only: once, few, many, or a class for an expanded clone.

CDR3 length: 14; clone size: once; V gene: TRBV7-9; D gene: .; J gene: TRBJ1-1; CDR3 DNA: TGTGCCAGCAGCTTAGTCGGTTCGAACACTGAAGCTTTCTTT; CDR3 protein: CASSLVGSNTEAFF
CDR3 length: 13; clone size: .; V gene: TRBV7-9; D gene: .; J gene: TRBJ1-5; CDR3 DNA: TGTGCCAGCAGTACAAGGGGCAATCAGCCCCAGCATTTT; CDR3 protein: CASSTRGNQPQHF
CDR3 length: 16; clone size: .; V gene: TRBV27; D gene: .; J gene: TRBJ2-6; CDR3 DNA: TGTGCCAGCAGGGGTTGGTCTCTGGCTGGGGCCAACGTCCTGACTTTC; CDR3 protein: CASRGWSLAGANVLTF
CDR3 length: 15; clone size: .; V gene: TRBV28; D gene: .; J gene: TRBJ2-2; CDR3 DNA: TGTGCCAGCAGTGGCAGGGACGCGAACACCGGGGAGCTGTTTTTT; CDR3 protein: CASSGRDANTGELFF
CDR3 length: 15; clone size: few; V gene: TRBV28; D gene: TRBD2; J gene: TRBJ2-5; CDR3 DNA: TGTGCCAGCAGCCCCCAGCTGGGGGAGGGAGAGACCCAGTACTTC; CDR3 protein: CASSPQLGEGETQYF
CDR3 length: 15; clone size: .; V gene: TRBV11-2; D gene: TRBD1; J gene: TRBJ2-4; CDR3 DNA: TGTGCCAGCAGCTTAGATCGGGGACAGCGAAACATTCAGTACTTC; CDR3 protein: CASSLDRGQRNIQYF
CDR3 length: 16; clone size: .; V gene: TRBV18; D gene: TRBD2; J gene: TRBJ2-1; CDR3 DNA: TGTGCCAGCTCACCACGGGGGCGGGAGGGTCTCGTGGAGCAGTTCTTC; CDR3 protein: CASSPRGREGLVEQFF
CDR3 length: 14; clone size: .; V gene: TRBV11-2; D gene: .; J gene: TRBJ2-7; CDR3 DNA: TGTGCCAGCAGCTCCCCACACTTAGGCTACGAGCAGTACTTC; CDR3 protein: CASSSPHLGYEQYF
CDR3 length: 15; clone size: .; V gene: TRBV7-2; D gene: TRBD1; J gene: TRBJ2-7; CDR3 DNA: TGTGCCAGCAGCACGCGGACAGGTACCCCCCACGAGCAGTACTTC; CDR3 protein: CASSTRTGTPHEQYF
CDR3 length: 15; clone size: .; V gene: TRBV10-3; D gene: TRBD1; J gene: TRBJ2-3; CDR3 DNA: TGTGCCATCAGTCGGACAGGGCCGAGCACAGATACGCAGTATTTT; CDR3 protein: CAISRTGPSTDTQYF
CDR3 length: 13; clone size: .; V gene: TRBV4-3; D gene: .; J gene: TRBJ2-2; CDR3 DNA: TGCGCCAGCAGTGGTTTTTACACCGGGGAGCTGTTTTTT; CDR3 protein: CASSGFYTGELFF
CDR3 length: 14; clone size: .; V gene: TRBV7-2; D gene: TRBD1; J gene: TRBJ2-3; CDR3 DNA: TGTGCCAGCAGCTTAGCGAAGACAGGGAACACGCAGTATTTT; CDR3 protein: CASSLAKTGNTQYF
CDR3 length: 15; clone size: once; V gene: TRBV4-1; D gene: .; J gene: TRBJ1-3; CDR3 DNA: TGCGCCAGCAGCCAAGGAGGGGATTATGGAAACACCATATATTTT; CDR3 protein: CASSQGGDYGNTIYF
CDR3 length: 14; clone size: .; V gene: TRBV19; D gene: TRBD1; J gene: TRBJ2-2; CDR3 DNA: TGTGCCAGTAGGGTAGGGACAGGGGCCGGGGAGCTGTTTTTT; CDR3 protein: CASRVGTGAGELFF
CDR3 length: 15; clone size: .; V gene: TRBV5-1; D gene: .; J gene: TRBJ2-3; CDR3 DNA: TGCGCCAGCAGCTTGGACGGAGCTAGCACAGATACGCAGTATTTT; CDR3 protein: CASSLDGASTDTQYF
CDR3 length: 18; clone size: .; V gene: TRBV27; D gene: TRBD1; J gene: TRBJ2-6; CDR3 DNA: TGTGCCAGCAGCTATAGTACAGGGGGATCTTCTGGGGCCAACGTCCTGACTTTC; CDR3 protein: CASSYSTGGSSGANVLTF
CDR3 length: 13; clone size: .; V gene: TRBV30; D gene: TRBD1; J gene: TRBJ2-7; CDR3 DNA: TGTGCCTGGAGTGGGACAGGACCTAAGGAGCAGTACTTC; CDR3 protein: CAWSGTGPKEQYF
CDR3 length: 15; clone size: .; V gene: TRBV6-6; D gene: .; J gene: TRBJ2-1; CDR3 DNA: TGTGCCAGCGGGTTACAGGGATCTGGTTACAATGAGCAGTTCTTC; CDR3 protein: CASGLQGSGYNEQFF
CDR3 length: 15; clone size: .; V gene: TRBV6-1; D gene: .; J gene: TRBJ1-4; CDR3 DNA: TGTGCCAGCAGTGAAGCCTTGGCGGATAATGAAAAACTGTTTTTT; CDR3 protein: CASSEALADNEKLFF
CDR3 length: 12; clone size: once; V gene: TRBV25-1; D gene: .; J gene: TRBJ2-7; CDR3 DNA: TGTGCCAGCAGCGGCACTAACTACGAGCAGTACTTC; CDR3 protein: CASSGTNYEQYF
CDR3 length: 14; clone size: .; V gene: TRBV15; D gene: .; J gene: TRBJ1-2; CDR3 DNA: TGTGCCACCAGCAGAGATATAGGACCCTATGGCTACACCTTC; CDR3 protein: CATSRDIGPYGYTF
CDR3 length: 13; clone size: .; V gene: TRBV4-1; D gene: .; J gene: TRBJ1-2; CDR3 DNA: TGCGCCAGCAGCCCGGCGGCGAACTATGGCTACACCTTC; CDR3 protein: CASSPAANYGYTF
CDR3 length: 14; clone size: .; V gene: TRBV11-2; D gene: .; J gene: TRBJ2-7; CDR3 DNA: TGTGCCAGCAGCCCAGACGGGGAAAAGTACGAGCAGTACTTC; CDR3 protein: CASSPDGEKYEQYF
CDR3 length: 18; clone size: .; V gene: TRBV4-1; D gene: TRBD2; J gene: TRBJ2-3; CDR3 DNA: TGCGCCAGCAGCCAAGATTCGGGACTAGCGGGAATCATAGATACGCAGTATTTT; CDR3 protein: CASSQDSGLAGIIDTQYF
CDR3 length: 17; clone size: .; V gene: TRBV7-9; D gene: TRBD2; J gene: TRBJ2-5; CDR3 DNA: TGTGCCAGCAGCTTAGGGGCGGTTAGCGGGAACCAAGAGACCCAGTACTTC; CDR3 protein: CASSLGAVSGNQETQYF
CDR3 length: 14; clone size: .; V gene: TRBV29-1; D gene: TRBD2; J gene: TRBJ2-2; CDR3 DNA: TGCAGCGTTGACTTAGCGGGATTCACCGGGGAGCTGTTTTTT; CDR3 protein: CSVDLAGFTGELFF
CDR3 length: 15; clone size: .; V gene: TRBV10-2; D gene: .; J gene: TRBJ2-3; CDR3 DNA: TGCGCCAGCAATCTCAGGGTTCCTCGCACAGATACGCAGTATTTT; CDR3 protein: CASNLRVPRTDTQYF
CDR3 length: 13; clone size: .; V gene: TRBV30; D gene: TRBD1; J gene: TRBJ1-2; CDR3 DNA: TGTGCCTGGACAGGGGGCAGAAACTATGGCTACACCTTC; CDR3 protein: CAWTGGRNYGYTF
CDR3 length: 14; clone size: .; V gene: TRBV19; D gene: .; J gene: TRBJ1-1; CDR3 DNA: TGTGCCAGTATTTCTCCAGGCTTGAACACTGAAGCTTTCTTT; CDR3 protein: CASISPGLNTEAFF
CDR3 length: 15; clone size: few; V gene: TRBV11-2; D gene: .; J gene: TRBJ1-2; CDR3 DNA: TGTGCCAGCAGCTTAATTCAGCAAGCTAACTATGGCTACACCTTC; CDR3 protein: CASSLIQQANYGYTF
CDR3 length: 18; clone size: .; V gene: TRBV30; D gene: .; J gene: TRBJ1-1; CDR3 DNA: TGTGCCTGGGACTTCATACGGACGGGAATTCGGCATAGTTTGGAAGCTTTCTTT; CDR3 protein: CAWDFIRTGIRHSLEAFF
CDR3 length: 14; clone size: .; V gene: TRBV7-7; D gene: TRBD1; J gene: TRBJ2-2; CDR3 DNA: TGTGCTAGCAGCCCTACAGGGGCCACCGGGGAGCTGTTTTTT; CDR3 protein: CASSPTGATGELFF
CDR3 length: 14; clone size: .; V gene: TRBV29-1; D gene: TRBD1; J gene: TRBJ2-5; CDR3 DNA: TGCAGCGTTGAGGGGACAGGGTTAACAGAGACCCAGTACTTC; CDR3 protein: CSVEGTGLTETQYF
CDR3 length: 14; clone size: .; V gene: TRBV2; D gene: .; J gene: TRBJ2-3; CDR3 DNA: TGTGCCAGCAGTAGACAGACTAGCACAGATACGCAGTATTTT; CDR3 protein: CASSRQTSTDTQYF
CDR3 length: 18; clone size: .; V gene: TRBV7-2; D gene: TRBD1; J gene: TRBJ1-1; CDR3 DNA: TGTGCCAGCAGCTCGCCATCGGGACAGAACATTATGAACACTGAAGCTTTCTTT; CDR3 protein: CASSSPSGQNIMNTEAFF
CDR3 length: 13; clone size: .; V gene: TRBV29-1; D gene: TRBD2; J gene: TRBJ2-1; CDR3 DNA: TGCAGCGCTCGGACTAGCGGCAACAATGAGCAGTTCTTC; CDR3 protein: CSARTSGNNEQFF
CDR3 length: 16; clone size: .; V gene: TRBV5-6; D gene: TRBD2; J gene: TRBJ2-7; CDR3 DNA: TGTGCCAGCAGCTTGGCCAGGCGCGGGAGTATCGACGAGCAGTACTTC; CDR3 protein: CASSLARRGSIDEQYF
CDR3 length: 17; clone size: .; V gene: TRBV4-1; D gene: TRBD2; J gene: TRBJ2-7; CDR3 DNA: TGCGCCAGCAGCCCCTCGGGGGTAGCGGGGTACTCCTACGAGCAGTACTTC; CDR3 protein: CASSPSGVAGYSYEQYF
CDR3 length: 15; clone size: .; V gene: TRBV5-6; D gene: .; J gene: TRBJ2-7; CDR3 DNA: TGTGCCAGCAGCCGACGGGACTCCAGCTCCTACGAGCAGTACTTC; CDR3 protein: CASSRRDSSSYEQYF
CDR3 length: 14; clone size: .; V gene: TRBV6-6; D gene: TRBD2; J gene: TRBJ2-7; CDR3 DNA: TGTGCCAGCACCCCGACTAGCGCAACCTACGAGCAGTACTTC; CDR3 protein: CASTPTSATYEQYF
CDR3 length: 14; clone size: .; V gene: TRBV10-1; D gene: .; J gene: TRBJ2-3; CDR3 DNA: TGCGCCAGCAGTGAGGGGAGTGCCGCAGATACGCAGTATTTT; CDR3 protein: CASSEGSAADTQYF
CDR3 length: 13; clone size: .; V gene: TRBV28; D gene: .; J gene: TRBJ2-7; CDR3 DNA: TGTGCCAGCAGCCCACCCGGGGGTGACGAGCAGTACTTC; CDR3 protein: CASSPPGGDEQYF
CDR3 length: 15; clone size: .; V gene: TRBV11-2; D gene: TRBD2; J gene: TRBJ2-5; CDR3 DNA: TGTGCCAGCGGCCAAGCTAGCGGGAGGACGGAGACCCAGTACTTC; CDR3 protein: CASGQASGRTETQYF
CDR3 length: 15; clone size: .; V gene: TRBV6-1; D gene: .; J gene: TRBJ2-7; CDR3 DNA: TGTGCCAGCAGTGAAAACTATCTCACGACCTACGAGCAGTACTTC; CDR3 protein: CASSENYLTTYEQYF
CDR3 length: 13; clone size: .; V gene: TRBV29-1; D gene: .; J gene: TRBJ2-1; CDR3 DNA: TGCAGCGTCGGAGTAGCCGGAAACAATGAGCAGTTCTTC; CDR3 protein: CSVGVAGNNEQFF
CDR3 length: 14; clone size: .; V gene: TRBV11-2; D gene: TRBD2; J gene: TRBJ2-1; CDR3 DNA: TGTGCCAGCAGCGCCTTGACTAGCGAAACTGAGCAGTTCTTC; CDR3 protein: CASSALTSETEQFF
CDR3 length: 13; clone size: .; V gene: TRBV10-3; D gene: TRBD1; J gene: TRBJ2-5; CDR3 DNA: TGTGCCATCAGTGAGCCCGGGACAGGGGGCACGTACTTC; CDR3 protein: CAISEPGTGGTYF
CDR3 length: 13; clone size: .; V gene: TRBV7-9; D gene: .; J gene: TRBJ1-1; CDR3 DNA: TGTGCCAGCAGCCTTCAGGAGGGCACTGAAGCTTTCTTT; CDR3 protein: CASSLQEGTEAFF